The clone carrying this T cell receptor beta chain was seen a few times. Its antigen is currently unknown. These data come from a study of T-cell memory formation after mild COVID-19. Whole-study context: TCR clusters largely stayed donor specific. Whole-study results and caveats: CD4+ clones that contracted lay mainly in CM and EM; CD8+ ones lay in EMRA.

Amplification by 5'RACE using constant-segment primers produced TCR alpha and TCR beta cDNA libraries that carried sample barcodes and UMIs. TCRdb reprocessed the 5' RACE reads with MiXCR, giving one entry per CDR3 protein. Of 150,000 or so distinct CDR3 sequences listed, roughly 15% are singletons. Sequenced sample: PBMCs or a T cell subset sorted from them (not recorded which). The receptor was isolated from an adult woman who had mild COVID-19 (a few samples of this study predate the infection). Cell type and time point are not known.

CDR3 sequence: CASSSQGLGTEAFF. In DNA, the CDR3 is TGTGCCAGCTCAAGTCAGGGGTTGGGCACTGAAGCTTTCTTT. The chain joins TRBV18 to TRBJ1-1; a possible D gene is TRBD1 (6 bases). Germline loops: CDR1 KGHSH, CDR2 LQKENI. Between the trimmed V and J ends, which lost 5 bases and 4 bases, there was a span of 14 bases. The CDR3 runs 14 residues.